What follows are 30 T cell receptor beta chains derived from one specimen sequenced in a study of blood T cell repertoires in COVID-19. The protocol was immunoSEQ multiplex PCR, while the TCRdb copy is restricted to in-frame clones and leaves out a portion. The sample includes around 400,000 clones, around 92% of them seen just once. Specimen: PBMCs or T cells enriched from blood (not recorded which). The receptor set was obtained from a woman in her twenties or thirties who had recovered from COVID-19.

The CDR3 reads CASSIRGQGSYEQYF. The CDR3 nucleotides are TGTGCCAGTAGTATTAGAGGACAGGGATCTTACGAGCAGTACTTC. The J gene is TRBJ2-7, the V gene TRBV19, with 8 bases identical to TRBD1. The CDR3 sequence is 15 residues long. Germline values: CDR1 LNHDA, CDR2 SQIVND (reference sequence). The ends lost 3 bases at V and 4 bases at J; junction bases unmatched: 8.

The rearrangement joins TRBV12-3 or TRBV12-4 to TRBJ1-1; TRBD1 might be the D (6 bases). Trimming stripped 5 bases from V and 8 bases from J, with 9 bases between. This CDR3 spans 11 amino acids. DNA for the CDR3: TGTGCCAGCAGTAATGGACAGGAAGCTTTCTTT. Its translation is CASSNGQEAFF.

The V gene is TRBV7-2, the J gene TRBJ2-1; maybe TRBD2 (6 bases). The germline V gene has CDR1 SGHTA and CDR2 FQGNSA. This CDR3 is 14 amino acids long. Trimming stripped 4 bases from V and 3 bases from J, with 10 bases between. CDR3 DNA sequence: TGTGCCAGCAGCTCCCGGGGGTTCTACAATGAGCAGTTCTTC. Amino acid sequence: CASSSRGFYNEQFF.

The chain couples TRBV28 to TRBJ2-3; 8 positions agree with TRBD2. Germline-derived CDR1 and CDR2 are MDHEN and SYDVKM. The CDR3 covers 12 residues. V lost 4 bases and J lost 8; bases outside the gene matches: 2. CDR3 residues: CASSWAGGTQYF. CDR3 DNA: TGTGCCAGCAGTTGGGCGGGAGGTACGCAGTATTTT.

V is TRBV6-6 and J is TRBJ2-1, with a possible D match to TRBD1 (6 bases). V was clipped by 5 bases and J by 4 bases, with 15 bases between them. Looked up from germline, CDR1 is MNHNY and CDR2 is SVGAGI (reference sequence). The CDR3 has 15 amino acids. CDR3 loop: CASSDGQIYYNEQFF. CDR3 sequence (DNA): TGTGCCAGCAGTGACGGACAGATTTATTACAATGAGCAGTTCTTC.

V is TRBV5-1 and J is TRBJ1-1; D gene unclear. The germline gives CDR1 SGHRS, CDR2 YFSETQ. The CDR3 loop spans 12 amino acids. Trimming took 0 bases from V and 10 from J, leaving 10 bases between them. CDR3 sequence: CASSLGRGAAFF. In DNA, the CDR3 is TGCGCCAGCAGCTTGGGTCGGGGTGCAGCTTTCTTT.

The chain recombines TRBV19 with TRBJ1-5, with 8 positions matching TRBD1. Germline V gene data show CDR1 as LNHDA and CDR2 as SQIVND (reference sequence). V was pared by 5 bases and J by 9 bases, with 6 bases of the junction left unmatched. The CDR3 consists of 13 residues. Here the CDR3 DNA reads TGTGCCAGTAGTCCCCCAGGGGGCTGGCCCCAGCATTTT. It encodes CASSPPGGWPQHF.

The chain couples TRBV7-9 to TRBJ1-4; D unresolved. Trimming shortened V by 2 bases and J by 5 bases, and 9 bases separated the two germline ends. Germline CDR1 and CDR2: SEHNR and FQNEAQ (reference sequence). The CDR3 totals 14 residues. CDR3 sequence reads: CASSLWAGNEKLFF. As DNA, the CDR3 is TGTGCCAGCAGCTTATGGGCAGGAAATGAAAAACTGTTTTTT.

V usage is TRBV18 and J usage is TRBJ2-7, with TRBD1 matching over 12 bases. Germline CDR1 and CDR2: KGHSH and LQKENI. With 5 bases clipped from V and 7 bases from J, the junction kept 6 bases outside the gene matches. The CDR3 has 14 amino acids. In DNA, the CDR3 is TGTGCCAGCTCATCGGGACAGGGGGCGGGTGAGCAGTACTTC. This encodes CASSSGQGAGEQYF.

This sequence joins TRBV7-2 and TRBJ2-7; 7 bases align to TRBD1. The ends lost 4 bases at V and 7 bases at J; junction bases unmatched: 7. The CDR3 totals 13 residues. CDR1 is SGHTA, CDR2 FQGNSA, per germline. The CDR3 region is CASSSDRRREQYF. The CDR3 DNA reads as TGTGCCAGCAGCTCGGACAGGCGTCGTGAGCAGTACTTC.

CDR3 sequence reads: CASSPRGGQTQYF. The DNA of the CDR3 is TGTGCCAGTAGTCCCAGGGGAGGGCAGACCCAGTACTTC. The chain combines TRBV19 with TRBJ2-5; D might be TRBD2 (7 bases). CDR1 and CDR2 from the germline V gene are LNHDA and SQIVND (reference sequence). Trimming left V 5 bases short and J 6 bases short, with 13 bases between. CDR3 size: 13 residues.

The V call is TRBV3-1 (or the pseudogene TRBV3-2), the J call TRBJ2-7; possibly TRBD2 for D (6 bases). CDR1 LGHDT and CDR2 YNNKEL come from the germline V gene (reference sequence). Trimming stripped 1 base from V and 3 bases from J, with 10 bases between. The CDR3 totals 14 residues. The CDR3: CASSQVGGLYEQYF. Written as DNA, the CDR3 is TGTGCCAGCAGCCAAGTTGGAGGGCTCTACGAGCAGTACTTC.

This clone was seen a few times. The J gene is TRBJ1-2, the V gene TRBV5-1, with a weak D call TRBD1 (6 bases). This CDR3 is built from 19 residues. The V end was cut by 2 bases, the J end by 6 bases, with 29 bases between. Germline loops: CDR1 SGHRS, CDR2 YFSETQ. The CDR3 protein is CASSFAMAGESGKRNGYTF. CDR3 bases: TGCGCCAGCAGCTTCGCAATGGCAGGGGAATCGGGTAAAAGGAATGGCTACACCTTC.

The chain recombines TRBV7-3 with TRBJ2-7; tentatively, D is TRBD2 (6 bases). V was cut by 6 bases and J by 6 bases, with 21 bases left in between. Per germline, CDR1 SGHTA and CDR2 FQGTGA. There are 15 residues in the CDR3. The CDR3 loop reads CASSPSRAASAEQYF. The CDR3 DNA follows: TGTGCCAGCAGTCCCTCCCGGGCGGCTAGCGCCGAGCAGTACTTC.

The gene calls are TRBV7-9 and TRBJ2-7; D may be TRBD2 (5 bases). V lost 3 bases to trimming and J lost 2 bases, with 17 bases between them. The CDR3 loop spans 16 amino acids. The germline V gene has CDR1 SEHNR and CDR2 FQNEAQ (reference sequence). CDR3 DNA sequence: TGTGCCAGCAGCTTGGCCAGGACTGAGAGGGCCTACGAGCAGTACTTC. It translates to CASSLARTERAYEQYF.

In DNA, the CDR3 is TGTGCCACCAGCAGAGGGGGTAGCGGGAGATCCGATGAGCAGTTCTTC. This encodes CATSRGGSGRSDEQFF. The rearrangement uses TRBV15 and TRBJ2-1; 9 bases fit TRBD2. Per the germline V gene, CDR1 is LNHNV and CDR2 is YYDKDF (reference sequence). Unmatched junction bases numbered 9, after V lost 1 base and J lost 8 bases. This CDR3 is 16 amino acids long.

The J gene is TRBJ2-7, the V gene TRBV5-4; TRBD1 agrees at 8 bases. CDR1 is SGHNT, CDR2 YYREEE, per germline (reference sequence). V was pared by 4 bases and J by 3 bases, with 9 bases of the junction left unmatched. The CDR3 covers 15 residues. CDR3 loop: CASSPGQVLHYEQYF. In DNA form, the CDR3 reads TGTGCCAGCAGCCCGGGACAGGTGTTACACTACGAGCAGTACTTC.

The count of this clone is one. V is TRBV30 and J is TRBJ1-2; D is possibly TRBD1 (5 bases). V dropped 4 bases and J dropped 3 bases, with 15 bases sitting between them. The CDR3 length is 14 residues. Germline V CDR1 and CDR2: GTSNPN, SVGIG (reference sequence). Written as DNA, the CDR3 is TGTGCCTGGACCTTGACAGAAATGTACTATGGCTACACCTTC. This sequence encodes CAWTLTEMYYGYTF.

The chain is built from TRBV4-1 and TRBJ1-4; tentative D call: TRBD1 (5 bases). The CDR3 has 16 residues. V lost 1 base and J 8 bases, leaving 17 bases between the germline ends. The germline gives CDR1 MGHRA, CDR2 YSYEKL. The CDR3 region is CASSQVPGGEEEKLFF. The CDR3 bases are TGCGCCAGCAGCCAAGTTCCCGGGGGGGAAGAGGAAAAACTGTTTTTT.

In DNA form, the CDR3 reads TGTGCCAGCAGCAACGGCGGGAGCAATCAGCCCCAGCATTTT. As protein: CASSNGGSNQPQHF. V usage is TRBV9 and J usage is TRBJ1-5; the D is unclear. The CDR3 is made up of 14 amino acids. Germline-derived CDR1 and CDR2 are SGDLS and YYNGEE. V was cut by 4 bases and J by 1 base, with 9 bases left in between.

The gene calls are TRBV7-8 and TRBJ2-1, with 7 positions matching TRBD1. Germline CDR1 SGHVS, CDR2 FQNEAQ. The trim removed 4 bases at V and 0 bases at J, leaving 3 bases unmatched. This CDR3 contains 15 residues. The CDR3 loop reads CASSSRDSSYNEQFF. The CDR3 DNA reads as TGTGCCAGCAGCTCCCGGGACAGCTCCTACAATGAGCAGTTCTTC. Complete variable domain (other parts from reference TRBV7-8 and TRBJ2-1): GAGVSQSPRYKVAKRGQDVALRCDPISGHVSLFWYQQALGQGPEFLTYFQNEAQLDKSGLPSDRFFAERPEGSVSTLKIQRTQQEDSAVYLCASSSRDSSYNEQFFGPGTRLTVL.

A note on this clone: Other DNA sequences in the same sample also yield this CDR3. V and J are TRBV18 and TRBJ1-1; D uncertain. CDR3 length: 13 amino acids. The germline V gene encodes CDR1 KGHSH and CDR2 LQKENI. Trimming removed 3 bases at V and 1 base at J, with 6 bases between. The CDR3: CASSPVRNTEAFF. The CDR3 DNA reads as TGTGCCAGCTCACCCGTCAGGAACACTGAAGCTTTCTTT.

DNA for the CDR3: TGTGCCAGTAGTATAGAAGCGGGCGGAGCCTTGGTCTATGGCTACACCTTC. It codes for CASSIEAGGALVYGYTF. The chain couples TRBV19 to TRBJ1-2, with D hard to call. Trimming pared 0 bases from V and 4 bases from J, leaving 18 bases between. CDR3 length equals 17 residues. CDR1 and CDR2 from the germline V gene are LNHDA and SQIVND (reference sequence).

The chain has TRBV19 and TRBJ1-1; no clear D gene. CDR1 is LNHDA and CDR2 is SQIVND in the germline V gene (reference sequence). V dropped 0 bases and J dropped 5 bases, with 13 bases sitting between them. The CDR3 length is 15 residues. The CDR3 is CASSIDPNRETEAFF. Here the CDR3 DNA reads TGTGCCAGTAGTATAGATCCAAATAGAGAGACTGAAGCTTTCTTT.

The chain links TRBV7-9 to TRBJ2-1; TRBD2 aligns across 8 bases. Trimming at V came to 5 bases and at J to 5 bases, leaving 17 bases not matched to a gene. The CDR3 has 18 amino acids. Germline CDR1 and CDR2: SEHNR and FQNEAQ (reference sequence). For the CDR3, the DNA is TGTGCCAGCAGCGGCCGCGGGGCGGGAGGAGGATATAACAATGAGCAGTTCTTC. Protein: CASSGRGAGGGYNNEQFF.

The chain joins TRBV10-2 to TRBJ2-3, with 9 bases fitting TRBD2. The length of the CDR3 is 14 residues. Germline CDR1 and CDR2: WSHSY and SAAADI. Trimming cost V 7 bases and J 4 bases; bases outside gene matches: 6. The DNA of the CDR3 is TGCGCCAGCACCGGGGGCGGGAGGGCAGATACGCAGTATTTT. It is translated as CASTGGGRADTQYF.

CDR3 DNA: TGTGCCAGCGTGGGACAGGGGTCGGTCTGGGAGCAGTACTTC. Translated: CASVGQGSVWEQYF. The J gene is TRBJ2-7, the V gene TRBV6-5; 10 nucleotides align to TRBD1. V lost 8 bases, J lost 7 bases, and 11 bases stayed unmatched. CDR3 size: 14 residues. CDR1 and CDR2 (germline): MNHEY, SVGAGI.

This clone has only one observation. The chain combines TRBV27 with TRBJ2-3, with TRBD2 matching 9 bases. Per germline, CDR1 MNHEY and CDR2 SMNVEV (reference sequence). Trimming took 2 bases from V and 5 from J; bases not matched to a gene: 8. The CDR3 extends over 16 amino acids. CDR3 protein: CASSLGGRARRDTQYF. In DNA, the CDR3 is TGTGCCAGCAGTTTAGGCGGGAGGGCACGTAGAGATACGCAGTATTTT.

This sequence joins TRBV28 and TRBJ1-6, with D tentatively TRBD1 (5 bases). Trimming took 2 bases from V and 0 from J, leaving 17 bases between them. Per the germline V gene, CDR1 is MDHEN and CDR2 is SYDVKM. CDR3 length: 19 amino acids. CDR3 bases: TGTGCCAGCAGTTTACACAGGCTACTTAAAAGCTCCTATAATTCACCCCTCCACTTT. Translation: CASSLHRLLKSSYNSPLHF.

The chain uses TRBV28 and TRBJ2-1; 7 bases are shared with TRBD1. In germline, CDR1 is MDHEN, CDR2 SYDVKM. J lost 1 base, V lost 6 bases, and 21 bases had no gene match. This CDR3 is 20 amino acids long. CDR3 region: CASSPRNIWGQKTSYNEQFF. CDR3 DNA sequence: TGTGCCAGCAGCCCGCGAAACATCTGGGGACAGAAAACATCCTACAATGAGCAGTTCTTC.